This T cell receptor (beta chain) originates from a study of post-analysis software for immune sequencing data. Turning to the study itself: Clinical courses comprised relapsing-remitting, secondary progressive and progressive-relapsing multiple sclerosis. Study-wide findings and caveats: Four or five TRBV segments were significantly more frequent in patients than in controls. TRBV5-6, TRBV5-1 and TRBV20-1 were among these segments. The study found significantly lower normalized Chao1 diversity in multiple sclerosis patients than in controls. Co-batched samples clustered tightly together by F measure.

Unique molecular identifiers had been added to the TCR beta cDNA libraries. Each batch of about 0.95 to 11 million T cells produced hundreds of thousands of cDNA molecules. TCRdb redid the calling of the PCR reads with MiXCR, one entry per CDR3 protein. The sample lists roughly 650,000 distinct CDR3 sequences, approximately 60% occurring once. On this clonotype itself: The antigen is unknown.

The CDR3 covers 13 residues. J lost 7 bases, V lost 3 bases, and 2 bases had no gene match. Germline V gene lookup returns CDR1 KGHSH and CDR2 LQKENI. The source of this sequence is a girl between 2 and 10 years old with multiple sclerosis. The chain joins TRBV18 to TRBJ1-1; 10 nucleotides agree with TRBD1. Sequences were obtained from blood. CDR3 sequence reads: CASSPGQGLEAFF. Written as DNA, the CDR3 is TGTGCCAGCTCACCGGGACAGGGGCTTGAAGCTTTCTTT.